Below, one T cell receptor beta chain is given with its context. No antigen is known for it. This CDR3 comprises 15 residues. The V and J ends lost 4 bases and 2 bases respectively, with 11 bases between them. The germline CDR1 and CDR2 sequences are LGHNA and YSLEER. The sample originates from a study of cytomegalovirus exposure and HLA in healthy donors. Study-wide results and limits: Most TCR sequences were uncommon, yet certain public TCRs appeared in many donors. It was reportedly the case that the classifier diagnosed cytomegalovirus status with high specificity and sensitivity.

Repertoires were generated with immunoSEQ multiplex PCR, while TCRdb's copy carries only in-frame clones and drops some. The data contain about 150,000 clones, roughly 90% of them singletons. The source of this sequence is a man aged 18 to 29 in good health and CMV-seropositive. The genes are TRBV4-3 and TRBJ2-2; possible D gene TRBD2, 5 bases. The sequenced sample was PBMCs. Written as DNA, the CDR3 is TGCGCCAGCAGCCCGGGGTATACAAACACCGGGGAGCTGTTTTTT. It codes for CASSPGYTNTGELFF.